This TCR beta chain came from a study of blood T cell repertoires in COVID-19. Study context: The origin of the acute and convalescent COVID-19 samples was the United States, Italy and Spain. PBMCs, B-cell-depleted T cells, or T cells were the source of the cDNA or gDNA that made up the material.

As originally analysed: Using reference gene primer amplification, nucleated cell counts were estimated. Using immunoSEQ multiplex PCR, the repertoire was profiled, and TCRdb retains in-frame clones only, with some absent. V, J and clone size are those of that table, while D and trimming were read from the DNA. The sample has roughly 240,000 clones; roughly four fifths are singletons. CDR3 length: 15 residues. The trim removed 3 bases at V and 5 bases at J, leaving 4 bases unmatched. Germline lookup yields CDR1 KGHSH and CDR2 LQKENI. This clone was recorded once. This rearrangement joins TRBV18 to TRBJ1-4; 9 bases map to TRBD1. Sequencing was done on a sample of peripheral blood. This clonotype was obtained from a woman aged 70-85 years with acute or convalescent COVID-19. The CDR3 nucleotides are TGTGCCAGCTCACCCCGGGACAGGGAAAATGAAAAACTGTTTTTT. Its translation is CASSPRDRENEKLFF. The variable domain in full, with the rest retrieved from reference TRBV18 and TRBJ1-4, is NAGVMQNPRHLVRRRGQEARLRCSPMKGHSHVYWYRQLPEEGLKFMVYLQKENIIDESGMPKERFSAEFPKEGPSILRIQQVVRGDSAAYFCASSPRDRENEKLFFGSGTQLSVL.